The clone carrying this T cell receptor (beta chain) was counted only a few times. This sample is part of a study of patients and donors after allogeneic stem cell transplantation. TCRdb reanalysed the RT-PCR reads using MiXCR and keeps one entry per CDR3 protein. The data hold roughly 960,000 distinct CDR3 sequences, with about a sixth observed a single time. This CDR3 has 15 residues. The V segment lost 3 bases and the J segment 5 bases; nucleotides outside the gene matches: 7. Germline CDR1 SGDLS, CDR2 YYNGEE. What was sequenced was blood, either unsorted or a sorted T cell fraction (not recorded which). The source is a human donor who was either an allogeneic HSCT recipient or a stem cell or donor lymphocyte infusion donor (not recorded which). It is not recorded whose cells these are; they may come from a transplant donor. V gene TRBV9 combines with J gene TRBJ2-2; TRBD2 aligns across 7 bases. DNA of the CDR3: TGTGCCAGCAGCGACGGGGGGACTAAGACCGGGGAGCTGTTTTTT. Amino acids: CASSDGGTKTGELFF.